The 26 T cell receptor beta chains reported below all come from one sample, sequenced in a study of early T cells in non-severe SARS-CoV-2 infection. One entry per CDR3 protein results from TCRdb running MiXCR on the 5' RACE reads. The sample shows tens of thousands of distinct CDR3 sequences, 13% of them seen only once. The specimen sequenced was whole blood. The receptors stem from an adult who was a healthcare worker with PCR-confirmed SARS-CoV-2 infection or an uninfected control (not recorded which).

This clonotype was found many times. J is TRBJ2-7 and V is TRBV20-1; TRBD1 agrees at 10 bases. The trim removed 2 bases at V and 7 bases at J, leaving 5 bases unmatched. The length of the CDR3 is 13 residues. Germline V lookup: CDR1 DFQATT, CDR2 SNEGSKA (reference sequence). The CDR3 loop reads CSARRDRGREQYF. The CDR3 DNA sequence: TGCAGTGCTAGACGGGACAGGGGAAGGGAGCAGTACTTC.

In its sample, this clonotype was seen many times. V usage is TRBV5-1 and J usage is TRBJ1-4, with TRBD1 identical over 9 bases. The CDR3 runs to 16 residues. V lost 4 bases to trimming and J lost 8 bases; unmatched junction nucleotides: 12. CDR1 and CDR2 from the germline V gene are SGHRS and YFSETQ. CDR3 coding DNA: TGCGCCAGCAGCGAGGCCTCACAGGGGGCGGGCGAAAAACTGTTTTTT. Protein product: CASSEASQGAGEKLFF.

This clonotype has a single count. This chain joins TRBV5-1 and TRBJ2-6; 8 nucleotides agree with TRBD1. V gave up 4 bases and J gave up 0 bases; unmatched junction bases: 9. Germline CDR1 SGHRS, CDR2 YFSETQ. The length of the CDR3 is 18 residues. The CDR3 DNA reads as TGCGCCAGCAGCGGGGGGACAGGTTTACACTCTGGGGCCAACGTCCTGACTTTC. It translates to CASSGGTGLHSGANVLTF.

The sample holds many counts of this clonotype. The CDR3 DNA is TGTGCCAGCAGCCCCCCTACGGGAGGACGGAATGAGCAGTTCTTC. Amino acids: CASSPPTGGRNEQFF. The J gene is TRBJ2-1, the V gene TRBV7-2, with 7 bases identical to TRBD2. The CDR3 is 15 residues long. Germline CDR1 and CDR2: SGHTA and FQGNSA. Losses at the gene ends were 5 bases for V and 7 bases for J; bases not matched to a gene: 11.

This chain links TRBV7-8 with TRBJ2-1, with D possibly matching TRBD1 (6 bases). V was shortened by 2 bases and J by 10 bases, with 18 bases between the two germline ends. The germline gives CDR1 SGHVS, CDR2 FQNEAQ. The CDR3 sequence is 15 residues long. The CDR3 DNA is TGTGCCAGCAGCTTACATGGGACACTGACTATGGAGCAGTTCTTC. It translates to CASSLHGTLTMEQFF. Filled out from reference TRBV7-8 and TRBJ2-1, the complete variable domain reads GAGVSQSPRYKVAKRGQDVALRCDPISGHVSLFWYQQALGQGPEFLTYFQNEAQLDKSGLPSDRFFAERPEGSVSTLKIQRTQQEDSAVYLCASSLHGTLTMEQFFGPGTRLTVL.

DNA for the CDR3: TGCAGTGCTAGAGACACAGGATTGAACACTGAAGCTTTCTTT. This codes for CSARDTGLNTEAFF. This chain links TRBV20-1 with TRBJ1-1; D perhaps matches TRBD1 (5 bases). V gave up 0 bases and J gave up 0 bases, with 8 bases separating them. CDR1 is DFQATT and CDR2 is SNEGSKA in the germline V gene (reference sequence). This CDR3 is built from 14 residues.

The CDR3 here is CASSLGTGIGEKLFF. The CDR3 coding sequence is TGTGCCAGCAGCTTAGGGACAGGGATTGGTGAAAAACTGTTTTTT. This chain uses TRBV11-2 with TRBJ1-4; 8 bases agree with TRBD1. V trimming: 1 base; J trimming: 7 bases; junction bases outside the gene matches: 5. Germline loops: CDR1 SGHAT, CDR2 FQNNGV. CDR3 size: 15 residues.

This clonotype was detected ten times or more. The V call is TRBV27, the J call TRBJ1-6; a weak D match, TRBD1 (5 bases). Trimming removed 3 bases from V and 6 bases from J, with 9 bases in between. The germline V gene has CDR1 MNHEY and CDR2 SMNVEV (reference sequence). This CDR3 is built from 14 residues. The CDR3 coding sequence is TGTGCCAGCAGTTTGAGTCAGGGTAATTCACCCCTCCACTTT. This codes for CASSLSQGNSPLHF.

The chain is built from TRBV12-3 or TRBV12-4 and TRBJ1-3; possibly TRBD1 for D (5 bases). The CDR3 totals 12 residues. V lost 5 bases and J lost 8, with 10 bases in between. Written as DNA, the CDR3 is TGTGCCAGCAGTCCAGGGAGTTACACCATATATTTT. This encodes CASSPGSYTIYF.

This clonotype was detected ten times or more. This sequence joins TRBV7-9 and TRBJ1-5; 10 bases fit TRBD1. The CDR3 extends over 15 amino acids. The germline V gene encodes CDR1 SEHNR and CDR2 FQNEAQ (reference sequence). V dropped 5 bases and J dropped 4; count of bases not matched to a gene: 5. The CDR3 sequence is CASSRGTGENQPQHF. The CDR3 bases are TGTGCCAGCAGCCGTGGGACAGGGGAAAATCAGCCCCAGCATTTT. The whole variable domain, remainder taken from reference TRBV7-9 and TRBJ1-5, is DTGVSQNPRHKITKRGQNVTFRCDPISEHNRLYWYRQTLGQGPEFLTYFQNEAQLEKSRLLSDRFSAERPKGSFSTLEIQRTEQGDSAMYLCASSRGTGENQPQHFGDGTRLSIL.

This clonotype has a handful of counts. The genes are TRBV6-1 and TRBJ1-2; 7 bases agree with TRBD1. With 3 bases clipped from V and 5 bases from J, the junction kept 9 bases outside the gene matches. The CDR3 totals 15 residues. Germline V gene data show CDR1 as MNHNS and CDR2 as SASEGT. The CDR3 sequence: CASSDRQGGIYGYTF. In nucleotides, the CDR3 is TGTGCCAGCAGTGATAGACAGGGCGGGATTTATGGCTACACCTTC.

This clonotype was seen ten or more times. The rearrangement uses TRBV27 and TRBJ2-7; D is undetermined. The germline V gene has CDR1 MNHEY and CDR2 SMNVEV (reference sequence). The CDR3 spans 14 residues. V dropped 2 bases and J dropped 3 bases, with 11 bases sitting between them. CDR3: CASSLGVRSYEQYF. Here the CDR3 DNA reads TGTGCCAGCAGTTTAGGGGTTAGAAGCTACGAGCAGTACTTC.

This clonotype was counted ten times or more. The V and J genes are TRBV7-3 and TRBJ1-1, with 9 bases matching TRBD1. The trim removed 2 bases at V and 11 bases at J, leaving 3 bases unmatched. Germline lookup yields CDR1 SGHTA and CDR2 FQGTGA. This CDR3 has 12 residues. CDR3 nucleotide sequence: TGTGCCAGCAGCTTAGGGACAGGGCGCGCTTTCTTT. It codes for CASSLGTGRAFF.

This clonotype was picked up many times. J is TRBJ2-2 and V is TRBV10-2; D is perhaps TRBD2 (7 bases). CDR1 is WSHSY, CDR2 SAAADI, per germline. V lost 6 bases to trimming and J lost 4 bases, with 12 bases between them. The CDR3 consists of 14 residues. In nucleotides, the CDR3 is TGCGCCAGCAGACAGGGAGGGTCCACCGGGGAGCTGTTTTTT. It yields the protein CASRQGGSTGELFF.

This clonotype was counted only a few times. V usage is TRBV29-1 and J usage is TRBJ2-3, with 9 bases identical to TRBD1. Germline CDR1 and CDR2: SQVTM and ANQGSEA. The CDR3 covers 14 residues. V shed 5 bases and J 1 base; nucleotides not matched to a gene: 4. The CDR3 protein is CSVPRTGGTDTQYF. CDR3 nucleotide sequence: TGCAGCGTTCCCCGGACAGGGGGCACAGATACGCAGTATTTT.

This clonotype was counted only a few times. Written as DNA, the CDR3 is TGTGCCAGCGGGGGCTCGAGCGGGACAGGGGAAACCGCCGACCCGGGAGAGCAGTACTTC. This encodes CASGGSSGTGETADPGEQYF. The chain combines TRBV3-1 with TRBJ2-7, with 10 bases matching TRBD1. The CDR3 length is 20 residues. Germline assignment: CDR1 LGHDT and CDR2 YNNKEL (reference sequence). Trimming cost V 8 bases and J 7 bases; bases outside gene matches: 29.

At least ten counts were recorded for this clonotype. This chain connects TRBV11-2 to TRBJ2-6; 7 positions agree with TRBD2. CDR1 is SGHAT, CDR2 FQNNGV, per germline. The CDR3 sequence is 17 residues long. V gave up 6 bases and J gave up 0 bases; unmatched junction bases: 8. The DNA for the CDR3 is TGTGCCAGCAGAAAGAAGCGGGATTACTCTGGGGCCAACGTCCTGACTTTC. Translation: CASRKKRDYSGANVLTF.

This clonotype was counted ten times or more. The gene calls are TRBV9 and TRBJ2-3, with D perhaps TRBD2 (5 bases). The germline V gene encodes CDR1 SGDLS and CDR2 YYNGEE. The CDR3 length is 17 residues. V was pared by 0 bases and J by 0 bases, with 14 bases between. CDR3 in DNA: TGTGCCAGCAGCGTAGCGCAGACTACGCTTAGCACAGATACGCAGTATTTT. Its translation is CASSVAQTTLSTDTQYF.

This clonotype was observed many times. The V call is TRBV7-8, the J call TRBJ1-6; D not certain. V was trimmed by 4 bases and J by 9 bases, leaving 16 bases between them. The CDR3 runs to 15 residues. CDR1 is SGHVS and CDR2 is FQNEAQ in the germline V gene. CDR3 coding DNA: TGTGCCAGCAGCTCCACCTCTTACCAAGGTTCACCCCTCCACTTT. Translating gives CASSSTSYQGSPLHF.

This clonotype was seen at least ten times. This rearrangement joins TRBV29-1 to TRBJ1-1; perhaps TRBD1 as D (5 bases). V gave up 7 bases and J gave up 8 bases, with 20 bases separating them. Germline-derived CDR1 and CDR2 are SQVTM and ANQGSEA. The CDR3 covers 13 residues. The CDR3 coding sequence is TGCAGCGCCAACCGGGGGAATTTGGACGAAGCTTTCTTT. Its protein is CSANRGNLDEAFF. The entire variable domain, with the rest obtained from reference TRBV29-1 and TRBJ1-1, is as follows: SAVISQKPSRDICQRGTSLTIQCQVDSQVTMMFWYRQQPGQSLTLIATANQGSEATYESGFVIDKFPISRPNLTFSTLTVSNMSPEDSSIYLCSANRGNLDEAFFGQGTRLTVV.

This clonotype has ten or more counts. The chain is built from TRBV29-1 and TRBJ1-2, with D hard to call. Germline V gene sequence: CDR1 SQVTM, CDR2 ANQGSEA. V was pared by 1 base and J by 4 bases, with 7 bases between. The CDR3 is 12 amino acids. In nucleotides, the CDR3 is TGCAGCGTTGAAGGGTCAGTCTATGGCTACACCTTC. Translation: CSVEGSVYGYTF.

This clonotype was seen a few times. The DNA of the CDR3 is TGCGCCAGCAGCTCCTCTAGCGGGGGGGCGACAGATACGCAGTATTTT. Amino acid sequence: CASSSSSGGATDTQYF. This sequence joins TRBV5-1 and TRBJ2-3; TRBD2 aligns across 12 bases. This CDR3 contains 16 residues. Looked up from germline, CDR1 is SGHRS and CDR2 is YFSETQ. J lost 3 bases, V lost 3 bases, and 5 bases had no gene match.

The chain uses TRBV20-1 and TRBJ2-2; 7 bases match TRBD1. This CDR3 comprises 11 residues. Germline CDR1 DFQATT, CDR2 SNEGSKA (reference sequence). The V and J ends lost 6 bases and 12 bases, in that order; junction bases with no gene match: 7. In DNA, the CDR3 is TGCAGTGCGACTGACAGGGATCAGCTGTTTTTT. Its protein product is CSATDRDQLFF.

This rearrangement joins TRBV29-1 to TRBJ1-1; D uncertain. The CDR3 has 12 residues. The V gene's germline CDR1 is SQVTM and CDR2 ANQGSEA. V was shortened by 8 bases and J by 8 bases, with 18 bases between the two germline ends. CDR3 nucleotides: TGCAGCCTTGTAGCTGTTGGGCAGGAAGCTTTCTTT. It yields the protein CSLVAVGQEAFF.

V is TRBV4-1 and J is TRBJ2-7; D unclear. The germline CDR1 and CDR2 sequences are MGHRA and YSYEKL. This CDR3 has 14 residues. Trimming pared 1 base from V and 2 bases from J, leaving 9 bases between. The CDR3 spells CASSQADGTYEQYF. The DNA for the CDR3 is TGCGCCAGCAGCCAAGCGGACGGAACCTACGAGCAGTACTTC.

The chain is built from TRBV5-1 and TRBJ1-2; 9 bases agree with TRBD1. The ends lost 0 bases at V and 4 bases at J; junction bases unmatched: 13. This CDR3 is built from 18 residues. Germline V gene sequence: CDR1 SGHRS, CDR2 YFSETQ. The CDR3 DNA sequence: TGCGCCAGCAGCTTGGCCCCGGGACAGGGCTCTCCTAGCTATGGCTACACCTTC. Encoded protein: CASSLAPGQGSPSYGYTF. Full variable domain (rest looked up from reference TRBV5-1 and TRBJ1-2): KAGVTQTPRYLIKTRGQQVTLSCSPISGHRSVSWYQQTPGQGLQFLFEYFSETQRNKGNFPGRFSGRQFSNSRSEMNVSTLELGDSALYLCASSLAPGQGSPSYGYTFGSGTRLTVV.